This TCR beta chain was retrieved from a study of a mutant IDH1 vaccine in newly diagnosed glioma. Study at large: Patients previously underwent radiotherapy, temozolomide, or both, and most underwent both.

This clone was counted once. TCRdb's copy holds only in-frame clones and misses some; the assay was immunoSEQ multiplex PCR. The sample lists about 100,000 clones, around four fifths occurring once. V was clipped by 4 bases and J by 7 bases, with 5 bases between them. CDR3 length: 11 amino acids. Looked up from germline, CDR1 is ENHRY and CDR2 is SYGVKD. Time point here: baseline, week 1 (first vaccination visit). Treatment reported: pre-vaccination baseline after standard-of-care therapy. New IDH1-mutant, ATRX-lost WHO grade 3 or 4 astrocytomas occurred in donors. This TCR was recovered from a man aged 35 to 55 with glioma. The chain recombines TRBV10-3 with TRBJ2-1; D is unclear. The source was PBMCs, collected from a glioma patient treated with radiotherapy, temozolomide or both. The CDR3 loop reads CAISGLNEQFF. CDR3 nucleotide sequence: TGTGCCATCAGTGGCTTGAATGAGCAGTTCTTC.